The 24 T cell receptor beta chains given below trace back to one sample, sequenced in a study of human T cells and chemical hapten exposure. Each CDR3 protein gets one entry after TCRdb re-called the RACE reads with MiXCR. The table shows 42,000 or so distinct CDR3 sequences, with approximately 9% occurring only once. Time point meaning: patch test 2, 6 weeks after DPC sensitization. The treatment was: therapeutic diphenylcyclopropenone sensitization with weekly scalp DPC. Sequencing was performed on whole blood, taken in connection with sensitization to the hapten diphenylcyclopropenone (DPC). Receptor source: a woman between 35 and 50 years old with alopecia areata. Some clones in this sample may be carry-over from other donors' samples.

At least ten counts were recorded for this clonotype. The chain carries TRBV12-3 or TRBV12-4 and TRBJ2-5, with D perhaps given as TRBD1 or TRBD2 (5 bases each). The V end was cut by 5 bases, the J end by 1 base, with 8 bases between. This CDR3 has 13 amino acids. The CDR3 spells CASSPGGQETQYF. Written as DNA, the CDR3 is TGTGCCAGCAGTCCTGGGGGCCAAGAGACCCAGTACTTC.

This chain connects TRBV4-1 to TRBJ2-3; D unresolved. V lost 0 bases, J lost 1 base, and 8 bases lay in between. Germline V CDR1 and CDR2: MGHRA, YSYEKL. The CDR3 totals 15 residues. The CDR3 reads CASSQDGFGTDTQYF. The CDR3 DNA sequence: TGCGCCAGCAGCCAAGATGGATTTGGCACAGATACGCAGTATTTT.

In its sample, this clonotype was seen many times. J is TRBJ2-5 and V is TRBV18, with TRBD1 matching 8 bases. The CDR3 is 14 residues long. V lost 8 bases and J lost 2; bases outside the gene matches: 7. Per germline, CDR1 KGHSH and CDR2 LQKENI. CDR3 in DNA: TGTGCCAGCCACCTGGACAGGGTTCAAGAGACCCAGTACTTC. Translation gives CASHLDRVQETQYF.

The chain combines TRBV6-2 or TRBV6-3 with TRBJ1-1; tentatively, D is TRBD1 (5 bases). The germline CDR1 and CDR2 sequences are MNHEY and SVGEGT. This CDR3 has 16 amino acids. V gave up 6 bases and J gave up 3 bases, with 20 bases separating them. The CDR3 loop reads CASSPSGGGKYTEAFF. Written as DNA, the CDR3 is TGTGCCAGCAGCCCGTCCGGCGGGGGGAAATACACTGAAGCTTTCTTT.

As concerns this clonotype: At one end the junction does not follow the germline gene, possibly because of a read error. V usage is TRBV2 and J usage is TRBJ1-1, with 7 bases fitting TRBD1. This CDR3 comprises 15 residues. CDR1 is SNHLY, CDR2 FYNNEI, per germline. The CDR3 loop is CVSSRDGTAYTEAFF. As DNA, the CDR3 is TGTGTCAGCAGTAGAGACGGGACAGCTTACACTGAAGCTTTCTTT.

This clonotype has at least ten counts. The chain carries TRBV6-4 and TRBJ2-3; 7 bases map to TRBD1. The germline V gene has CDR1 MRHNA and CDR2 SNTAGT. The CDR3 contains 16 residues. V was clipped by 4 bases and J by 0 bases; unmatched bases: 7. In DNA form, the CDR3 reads TGTGCCAGCAGTGCGGAAGGGGGCTACAGCACAGATACGCAGTATTTT. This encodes CASSAEGGYSTDTQYF.

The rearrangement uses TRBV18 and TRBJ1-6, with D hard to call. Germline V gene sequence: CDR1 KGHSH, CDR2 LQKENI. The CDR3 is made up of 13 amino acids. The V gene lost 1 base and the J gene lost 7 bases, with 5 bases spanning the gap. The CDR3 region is CASSPQKNSPLHF. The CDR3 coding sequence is TGTGCCAGCTCACCACAAAAGAATTCACCCCTCCACTTT.

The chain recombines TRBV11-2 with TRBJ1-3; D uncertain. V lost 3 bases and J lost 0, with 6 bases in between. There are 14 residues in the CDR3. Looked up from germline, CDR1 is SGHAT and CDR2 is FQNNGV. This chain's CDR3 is CASSFVLSGNTIYF. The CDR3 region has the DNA TGTGCCAGCAGCTTTGTACTCTCTGGAAACACCATATATTTT.

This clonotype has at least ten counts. Here the CDR3 reads CSAGTEETQYF. In nucleotides, the CDR3 is TGCAGTGCTGGGACAGAAGAGACCCAGTACTTC. This chain links TRBV20-1 with TRBJ2-5; TRBD1 matches at 7 bases. This CDR3 spans 11 amino acids. V shed 5 bases, J shed 3 bases, and the junction held 0 bases outside the gene matches. CDR1 is DFQATT and CDR2 is SNEGSKA in the germline V gene (reference sequence).

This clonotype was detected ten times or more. CDR3 bases: TGCAGTGCCCCCGACCCCCTGACTAGCGGCCATAGCACAGATACGCAGTATTTT. Residues: CSAPDPLTSGHSTDTQYF. The rearrangement links TRBV20-1 to TRBJ2-3, with 9 positions matching TRBD2. Germline lookup yields CDR1 DFQATT and CDR2 SNEGSKA (reference sequence). The CDR3 spans 18 residues. V was clipped by 6 bases and J by 0 bases; unmatched bases: 16.

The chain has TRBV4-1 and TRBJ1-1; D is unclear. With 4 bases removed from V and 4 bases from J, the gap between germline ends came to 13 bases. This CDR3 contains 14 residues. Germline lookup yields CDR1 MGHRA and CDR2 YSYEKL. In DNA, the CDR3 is TGCGCCAGCAGCCTACCCGGAAGCAGCACTGAAGCTTTCTTT. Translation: CASSLPGSSTEAFF.

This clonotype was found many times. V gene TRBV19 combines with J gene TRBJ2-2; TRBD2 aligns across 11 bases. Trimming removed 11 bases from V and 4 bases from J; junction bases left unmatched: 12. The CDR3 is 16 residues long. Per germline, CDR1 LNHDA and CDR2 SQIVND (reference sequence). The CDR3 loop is CAVPKGLAGGTGELFF. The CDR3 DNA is TGTGCCGTACCCAAAGGGCTAGCGGGGGGCACCGGGGAGCTGTTTTTT.

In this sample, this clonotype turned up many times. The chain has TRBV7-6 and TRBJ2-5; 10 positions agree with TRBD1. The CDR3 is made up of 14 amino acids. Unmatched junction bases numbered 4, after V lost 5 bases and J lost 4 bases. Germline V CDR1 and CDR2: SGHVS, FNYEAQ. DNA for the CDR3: TGTGCCAGCAGCCCGGACAGGGGGTTAGAGACCCAGTACTTC. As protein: CASSPDRGLETQYF.

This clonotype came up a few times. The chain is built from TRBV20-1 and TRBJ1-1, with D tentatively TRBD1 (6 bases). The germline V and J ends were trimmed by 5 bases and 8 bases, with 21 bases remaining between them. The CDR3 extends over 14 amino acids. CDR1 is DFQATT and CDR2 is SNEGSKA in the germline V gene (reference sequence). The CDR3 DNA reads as TGCAGTGCTTTAAGGGGGGGAGCGGGCCCGGAAGCTTTCTTT. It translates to CSALRGGAGPEAFF.

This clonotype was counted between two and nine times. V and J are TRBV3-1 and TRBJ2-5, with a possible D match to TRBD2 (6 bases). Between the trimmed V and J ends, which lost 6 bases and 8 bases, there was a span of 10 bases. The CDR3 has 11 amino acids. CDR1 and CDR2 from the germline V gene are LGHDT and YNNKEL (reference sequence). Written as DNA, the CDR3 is TGTGCCAGCAGTGCCGGGGGTACCCAGTACTTC. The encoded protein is CASSAGGTQYF.

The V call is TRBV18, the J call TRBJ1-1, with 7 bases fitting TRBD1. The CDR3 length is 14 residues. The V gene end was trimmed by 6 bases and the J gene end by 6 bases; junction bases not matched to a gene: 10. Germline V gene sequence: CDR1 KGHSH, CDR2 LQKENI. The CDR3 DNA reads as TGTGCCAGCTCGCTCAACAGGGGTGACGCTGAAGCTTTCTTT. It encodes CASSLNRGDAEAFF.

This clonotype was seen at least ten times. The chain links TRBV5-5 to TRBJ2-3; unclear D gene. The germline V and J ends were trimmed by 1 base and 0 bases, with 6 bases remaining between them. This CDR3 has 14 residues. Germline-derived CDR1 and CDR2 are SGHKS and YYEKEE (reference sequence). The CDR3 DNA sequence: TGTGCCAGCAGCTTGCAACGGAGCACAGATACGCAGTATTTT. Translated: CASSLQRSTDTQYF.

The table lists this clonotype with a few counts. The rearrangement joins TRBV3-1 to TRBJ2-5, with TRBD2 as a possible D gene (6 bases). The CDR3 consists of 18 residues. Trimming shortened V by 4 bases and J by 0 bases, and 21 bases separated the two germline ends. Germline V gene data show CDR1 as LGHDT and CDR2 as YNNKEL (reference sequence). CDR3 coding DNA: TGTGCCAGCAGCCCAGGCAGATGGCGGGCGGGGAACCAAGAGACCCAGTACTTC. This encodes CASSPGRWRAGNQETQYF.

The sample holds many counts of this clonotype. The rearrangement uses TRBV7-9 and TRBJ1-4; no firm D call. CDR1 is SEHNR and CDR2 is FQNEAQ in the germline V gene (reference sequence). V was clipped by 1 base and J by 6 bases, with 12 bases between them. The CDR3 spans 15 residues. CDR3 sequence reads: CASSLEAGSYEKLFF. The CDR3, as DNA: TGTGCCAGCAGCTTAGAGGCAGGCTCCTATGAAAAACTGTTTTTT.

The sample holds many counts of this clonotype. The CDR3 DNA sequence: TGTGCCAGCAGAGAGGACAGGGGGTATGGCGGAGATACGCAGTATTTT. Protein product: CASREDRGYGGDTQYF. The chain recombines TRBV12-3 or TRBV12-4 with TRBJ2-3; TRBD1 agrees at 10 bases. Trimming took 6 bases from V and 5 from J; bases not matched to a gene: 11. The CDR3 covers 16 residues.

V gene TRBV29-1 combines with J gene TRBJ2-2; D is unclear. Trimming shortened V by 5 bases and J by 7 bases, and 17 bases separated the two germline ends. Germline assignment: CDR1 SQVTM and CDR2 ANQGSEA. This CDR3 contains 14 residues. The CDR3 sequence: CSVRTSYANGELFF. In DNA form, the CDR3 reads TGCAGCGTTCGAACAAGTTATGCGAACGGGGAGCTGTTTTTT.

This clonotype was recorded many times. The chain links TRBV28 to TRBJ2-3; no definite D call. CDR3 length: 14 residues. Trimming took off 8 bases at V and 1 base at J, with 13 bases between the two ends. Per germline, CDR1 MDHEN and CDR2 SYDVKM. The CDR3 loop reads CASGGSQGTDTQYF. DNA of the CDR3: TGTGCCAGCGGCGGTAGTCAAGGCACAGATACGCAGTATTTT.

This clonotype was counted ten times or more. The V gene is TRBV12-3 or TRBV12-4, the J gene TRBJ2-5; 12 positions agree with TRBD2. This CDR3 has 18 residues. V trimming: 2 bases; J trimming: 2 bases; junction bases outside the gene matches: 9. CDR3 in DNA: TGTGCCAGCAGTTTAAGTATAGGGACTAGCGGGTTACAAGAGACCCAGTACTTC. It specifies CASSLSIGTSGLQETQYF.

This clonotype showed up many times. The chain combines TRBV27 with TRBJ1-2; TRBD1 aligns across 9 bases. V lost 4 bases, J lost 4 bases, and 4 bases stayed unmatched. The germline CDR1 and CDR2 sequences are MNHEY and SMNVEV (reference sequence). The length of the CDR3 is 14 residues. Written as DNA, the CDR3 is TGTGCCAGCAGTTGGACAGGGGAGGGCTATGGCTACACCTTC. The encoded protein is CASSWTGEGYGYTF.